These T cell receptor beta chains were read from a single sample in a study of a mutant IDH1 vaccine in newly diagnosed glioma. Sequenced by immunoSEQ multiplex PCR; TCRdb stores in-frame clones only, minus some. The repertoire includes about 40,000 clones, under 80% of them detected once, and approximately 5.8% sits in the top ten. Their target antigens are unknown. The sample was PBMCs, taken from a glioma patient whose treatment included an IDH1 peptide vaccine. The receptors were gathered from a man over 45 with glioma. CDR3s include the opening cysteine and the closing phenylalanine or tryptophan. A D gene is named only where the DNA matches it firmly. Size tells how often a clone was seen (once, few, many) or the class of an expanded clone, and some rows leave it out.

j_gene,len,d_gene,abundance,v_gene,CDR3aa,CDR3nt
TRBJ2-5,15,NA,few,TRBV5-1,CASSLVAAVQETQYF,TGCGCCAGCAGCTTGGTTGCGGCAGTTCAAGAGACCCAGTACTTC
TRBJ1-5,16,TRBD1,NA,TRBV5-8,CASSLGGQVINQPQHF,TGTGCCAGCAGCTTGGGGGGACAGGTCATCAATCAGCCCCAGCATTTT
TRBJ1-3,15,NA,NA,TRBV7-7,CASSPGVGSGNTIYF,TGTGCTAGCTCCCCGGGGGTCGGCTCTGGAAACACCATATATTTT
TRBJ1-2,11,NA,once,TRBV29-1,CSVVGEEGYTF,TGCAGCGTTGTGGGCGAAGAGGGCTACACCTTC
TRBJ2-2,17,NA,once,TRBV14,CASSQAPGPLNTGELFF,TGTGCCAGCAGCCAAGCGCCAGGACCACTGAACACCGGGGAGCTGTTTTTT
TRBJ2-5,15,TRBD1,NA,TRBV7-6,CASSWTGVGEETQYF,TGTGCCAGCAGCTGGACAGGGGTGGGAGAAGAGACCCAGTACTTC
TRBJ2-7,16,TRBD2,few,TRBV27,CASSFLSGGAFYEQYF,TGTGCCAGCAGTTTTCTTAGCGGGGGGGCTTTCTACGAGCAGTACTTC
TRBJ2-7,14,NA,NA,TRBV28,CASILPRGAYEQYF,TGTGCCAGCATCCTGCCTAGGGGCGCGTACGAGCAGTACTTC
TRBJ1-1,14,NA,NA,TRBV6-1,CASSELGSSTEAFF,TGTGCCAGCAGTGAGCTGGGGTCTAGCACTGAAGCTTTCTTT
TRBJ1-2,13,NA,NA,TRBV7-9,CASSHRDLGGYTF,TGTGCCAGCAGCCACAGGGACTTGGGCGGCTACACCTTC